These 20 T cell receptor beta chains share one sample of origin, sequenced in a study of early T cells in non-severe SARS-CoV-2 infection (dated by TCRdb to about 2021). Library method: 5' RACE. This sample was sequenced with a NextSeq 500. TCRdb passed the public sequencing reads through fastp at Q25 and MiXCR, retaining productive beta sequences. Duplicate CDR3 protein sequences are folded into a single record with the most common DNA and genes. The sample contains some 35,000 distinct CDR3 sequences, roughly 5.3% of them found a single time. The biggest ten clones account for 25% to 30% of the sample. Sequenced material: whole blood. The receptors originated from an adult who was a healthcare worker with PCR-confirmed SARS-CoV-2 infection or an uninfected control (not recorded which).

In this sample, this clonotype turned up many times. The chain carries TRBV14 and TRBJ1-1, with D possibly being TRBD1 (5 bases). V dropped 10 bases and J dropped 3 bases, with 18 bases sitting between them. The CDR3 is 14 residues long. Germline CDR1 and CDR2: SGHDN and FVKESK. The CDR3 DNA reads TGTGCCACCCGGGACCAGGGAACCTACACTGAAGCTTTCTTT. It specifies CATRDQGTYTEAFF.

In this sample, this clonotype turned up many times. The chain recombines TRBV6-6 with TRBJ1-2; maybe TRBD1 (6 bases). The germline V and J ends were trimmed by 1 base and 5 bases, with 8 bases remaining between them. This CDR3 comprises 13 residues. CDR1 is MNHNY and CDR2 is SVGAGI in the germline V gene (reference sequence). This CDR3 is CASSYLGAYGYTF. The DNA for the CDR3 is TGTGCCAGCAGTTACTTGGGGGCTTATGGCTACACCTTC.

This sequence joins TRBV7-8 and TRBJ2-1; no reliable D call. The CDR3 is 11 residues long. Germline V gene data show CDR1 as SGHVS and CDR2 as FQNEAQ. V lost 1 base to trimming and J lost 8 bases, with 3 bases between them. DNA for the CDR3: TGTGCCAGCAGCTTAGTCGATGAGCAGTTCTTC. It codes for CASSLVDEQFF. Full variable domain (outside the CDR3, taken from reference TRBV7-8 and TRBJ2-1): GAGVSQSPRYKVAKRGQDVALRCDPISGHVSLFWYQQALGQGPEFLTYFQNEAQLDKSGLPSDRFFAERPEGSVSTLKIQRTQQEDSAVYLCASSLVDEQFFGPGTRLTVL.

This clonotype has at least ten counts. V usage is TRBV15 and J usage is TRBJ2-1, with a tentative D call TRBD2 (6 bases). There are 16 residues in the CDR3. In germline, CDR1 is LNHNV, CDR2 YYDKDF (reference sequence). Trimming cost V 0 bases and J 4 bases, with 13 bases left between them. CDR3 loop: CATSRDLGEVYNEQFF. The CDR3, as DNA: TGTGCCACCAGCAGAGATCTCGGGGAGGTATACAATGAGCAGTTCTTC.

A few counts support this clonotype. The J gene is TRBJ1-1, the V gene TRBV4-2; D call uncertain. Trimming removed 2 bases from V and 2 bases from J, with 6 bases in between. CDR3 size: 13 residues. Per the germline V gene, CDR1 is LGHNA and CDR2 is YNFKEQ. The CDR3 spells CASSQRSNTEAFF. In nucleotides, the CDR3 is TGTGCCAGCAGCCAACGTAGTAACACTGAAGCTTTCTTT.

This clonotype was counted at least ten times. Compared with germline, one end of the junction differs, possibly owing to a read error. The chain is built from TRBV7-7 and TRBJ2-5; either TRBD1 or TRBD2 may supply D (5 bases each). The CDR3 spans 15 residues. CDR1 and CDR2 (germline): SSHAT, FNYEAQ (reference sequence). The CDR3: CASSLGETRQETQYF. The CDR3 coding sequence is TGTGCTAGCAGCTTAGGGGAGACCCGACAAGAGACCCAGTACTTC.

This clonotype has at least ten counts. The chain employs TRBV18 and TRBJ2-7, with D unclear. Germline CDR1 and CDR2: KGHSH and LQKENI. V was trimmed by 3 bases and J by 4 bases, leaving 19 bases between them. The CDR3 spans 16 residues. The CDR3 reads CASSPRRAANSYEQYF. The CDR3 nucleotides are TGTGCCAGCTCACCGCGACGGGCCGCTAATTCGTACGAGCAGTACTTC.

The table lists this clonotype with many counts. The V gene is TRBV6-5, the J gene TRBJ2-5, with 7 bases identical to TRBD2. V was pared by 6 bases and J by 4 bases, with 5 bases of the junction left unmatched. This CDR3 spans 13 amino acids. CDR1 is MNHEY, CDR2 SVGAGI, per germline. The CDR3 reads CASRNPSGETQYF. DNA for the CDR3: TGTGCCAGCAGAAACCCTAGCGGAGAGACCCAGTACTTC.

This clonotype was seen many times. The V call is TRBV20-1, the J call TRBJ2-3; D gene uncertain. The CDR3 is 14 residues long. V lost 3 bases to trimming and J lost 0 bases, with 10 bases between them. Germline V gene lookup returns CDR1 DFQATT and CDR2 SNEGSKA (reference sequence). CDR3 in amino acids: CSARREPSTDTQYF. CDR3 sequence (DNA): TGCAGTGCTAGGCGTGAGCCTAGCACAGATACGCAGTATTTT.

In its sample, this clonotype was seen many times. The chain joins TRBV20-1 to TRBJ2-7, with a possible D match to TRBD2 (6 bases). Per germline, CDR1 DFQATT and CDR2 SNEGSKA (reference sequence). The germline V and J ends were trimmed by 0 bases and 3 bases, with 9 bases remaining between them. The CDR3 extends over 13 amino acids. CDR3 DNA: TGCAGTGCTAGAGAGGGACTGCACTACGAGCAGTACTTC. This sequence encodes CSAREGLHYEQYF.

This clonotype was seen ten or more times. The rearrangement joins TRBV30 to TRBJ2-5; TRBD1 might be the D (5 bases). CDR1 GTSNPN and CDR2 SVGIG come from the germline V gene (reference sequence). CDR3 length: 12 residues. Trimming took 3 bases from V and 7 from J, leaving 12 bases between them. CDR3 bases: TGTGCCTGGAGCAGTGGGGCCCGGACCCAGTACTTC. Encoded protein: CAWSSGARTQYF.

In DNA form, the CDR3 reads TGTGCCAGCAGTTTGCTCAATCAGCCCCAGCATTTT. Its translation: CASSLLNQPQHF. V and J are TRBV28 and TRBJ1-5; D is uncertain. CDR3 length: 12 amino acids. Germline V CDR1 and CDR2: MDHEN, SYDVKM. Trimming took off 3 bases at V and 3 bases at J, with 3 bases between the two ends. Filled out from reference TRBV28 and TRBJ1-5, the complete variable domain reads DVKVTQSSRYLVKRTGEKVFLECVQDMDHENMFWYRQDPGLGLRLIYFSYDVKMKEKGDIPEGYSVSREKKERFSLILESASTNQTSMYLCASSLLNQPQHFGDGTRLSIL.

At least ten counts were recorded for this clonotype. This chain uses TRBV23-1 with TRBJ2-1; 7 bases agree with TRBD1. TRBV23-1 belongs to the ORF category, with a function that is uncertain. CDR3 length: 13 amino acids. Trimming at V came to 1 base and at J to 8 bases, leaving 2 bases not matched to a gene. In nucleotides, the CDR3 is TGCGCCAGCAGTCAATATAGGGGGCATGAGCAGTTCTTC. This translates into CASSQYRGHEQFF.

This clonotype was observed many times. The genes are TRBV20-1 and TRBJ1-5; D gene uncertain. V lost 0 bases, J lost 5 bases, and 8 bases lay in between. This CDR3 comprises 13 residues. Germline CDR1 reads DFQATT; CDR2 reads SNEGSKA (reference sequence). This CDR3 reads CSARERPDQPQHF. As DNA, the CDR3 is TGCAGTGCTAGAGAACGGCCAGATCAGCCCCAGCATTTT.

Ten or more counts support this clonotype. The CDR3 sequence is CASSLPYNEQFF. The CDR3, as DNA: TGTGCCAGCAGCCTCCCGTACAATGAGCAGTTCTTC. The chain recombines TRBV12-3 or TRBV12-4 with TRBJ2-1; D not resolved. Trimming stripped 6 bases from V and 4 bases from J, with 7 bases between. The CDR3 runs 12 residues.

This clonotype was counted ten times or more. The CDR3: CAISELAGGEQYF. CDR3 sequence (DNA): TGTGCCATCTCCGAGCTAGCGGGAGGTGAGCAGTACTTC. The rearrangement joins TRBV10-3 to TRBJ2-7, with 11 positions matching TRBD2. Germline lookup yields CDR1 ENHRY and CDR2 SYGVKD. This CDR3 comprises 13 residues. Germline trimming cut 8 bases from V and 7 bases from J; bases unmatched to any gene: 7.

This clonotype appeared a few times. The chain links TRBV30 to TRBJ2-7, with D possibly matching TRBD1 (6 bases). CDR1 and CDR2 (germline): GTSNPN, SVGIG (reference sequence). V lost 3 bases, J lost 2 bases, and 11 bases lay in between. This CDR3 region has 13 residues. The CDR3 DNA is TGTGCCTGGAGACAGGGACCCCCCTACGAGCAGTACTTC. It is translated as CAWRQGPPYEQYF.

This clonotype was found many times. The CDR3 loop reads CASSQRDRNTEAFF. The CDR3 coding sequence is TGTGCCAGCAGCCAACGGGACCGAAACACTGAAGCTTTCTTT. The chain combines TRBV3-1 with TRBJ1-1; the D gene is possibly TRBD1 (5 bases). With 2 bases removed from V and 2 bases from J, the gap between germline ends came to 9 bases. Germline values: CDR1 LGHDT, CDR2 YNNKEL (reference sequence). There are 14 residues in the CDR3.

CDR3 protein: CASSQDRVARETQYF. The DNA of the CDR3 is TGTGCCAGCAGCCAAGATCGGGTAGCGCGAGAGACCCAGTACTTC. The chain carries TRBV3-1 and TRBJ2-5; the D gene is possibly TRBD2 (5 bases). The CDR3 is made up of 15 amino acids. CDR1 and CDR2 from the germline V gene are LGHDT and YNNKEL (reference sequence). The V end was cut by 0 bases, the J end by 4 bases, with 12 bases between.

With respect to this clonotype: A much larger clone differs by one base, so this may be a read error. The chain links TRBV7-2 to TRBJ1-1; D remains ambiguous. The V end lost 1 base, the J end lost 9 bases, and 18 bases lay between the germline ends. Germline assignment: CDR1 SGHTA and CDR2 FQGNSA. CDR3 length: 15 amino acids. The CDR3 nucleotides are TGTGCCAGCAGCTTAGGGCAGGTGGGCTTCAGTAAAGCTTTCTTT. Translation: CASSLGQVGFSKAFF.